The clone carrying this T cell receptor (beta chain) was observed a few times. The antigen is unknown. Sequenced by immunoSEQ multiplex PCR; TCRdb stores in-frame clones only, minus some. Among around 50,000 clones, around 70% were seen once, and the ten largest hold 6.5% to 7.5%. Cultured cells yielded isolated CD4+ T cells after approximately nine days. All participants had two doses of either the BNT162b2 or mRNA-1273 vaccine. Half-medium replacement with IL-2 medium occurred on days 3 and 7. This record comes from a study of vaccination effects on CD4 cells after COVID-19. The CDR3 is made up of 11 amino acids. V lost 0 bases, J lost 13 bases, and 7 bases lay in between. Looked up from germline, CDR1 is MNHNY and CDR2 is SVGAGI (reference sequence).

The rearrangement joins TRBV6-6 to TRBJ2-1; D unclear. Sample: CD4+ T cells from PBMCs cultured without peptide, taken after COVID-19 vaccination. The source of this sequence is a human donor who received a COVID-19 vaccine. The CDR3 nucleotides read TGTGCCAGCAGTTACTCTGGAGCCCAGTTCTTC. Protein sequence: CASSYSGAQFF.